Following are 23 T cell receptor beta chains from one sample sequenced in a study of T cell responses to AZD1222 COVID-19 vaccine. Repertoires were generated with immunoSEQ multiplex PCR, while TCRdb's copy carries only in-frame clones and drops some. Counted here are tens of thousands of clones, 88% occurring once; the ten biggest clones make up about 4.8%. Sequenced material: peripheral blood, taken on day 0 of MenACWY control vaccination. The receptors originated from an adult in good health.

The chain carries TRBV5-4 and TRBJ1-3; a possible D gene is TRBD1 (5 bases). Germline CDR1 reads SGHNT; CDR2 reads YYREEE (reference sequence). With 4 bases removed from V and 0 bases from J, the gap between germline ends came to 8 bases. The CDR3 is 14 residues long. CDR3 nucleotide sequence: TGTGCCAGCAGCGGCAGGGACTCTGGAAACACCATATATTTT. Translation: CASSGRDSGNTIYF.

This clone has at least ten counts. The V and J genes are TRBV6-2 or TRBV6-3 and TRBJ1-5; weak D call: TRBD1 (6 bases). V was clipped by 4 bases and J by 9 bases, with 19 bases between them. There are 15 residues in the CDR3. From germline, CDR1 is MNHEY and CDR2 SVGEGT. The CDR3 region is CASSWVGQTVRPQHF. In DNA, the CDR3 is TGTGCCAGCAGTTGGGTCGGACAGACAGTAAGGCCCCAGCATTTT.

The chain recombines TRBV6-2 or TRBV6-3 with TRBJ2-5, with 10 bases aligning to TRBD2. CDR3 length: 16 residues. CDR1 MNHEY and CDR2 SVGEGT come from the germline V gene. V was pared by 6 bases and J by 3 bases, with 10 bases of the junction left unmatched. The CDR3 is CASRYPPGTSEETQYF. As DNA, the CDR3 is TGTGCCAGCAGGTACCCCCCCGGGACTAGCGAAGAGACCCAGTACTTC.

V is TRBV5-8 and J is TRBJ1-2; possible D gene TRBD1, 5 bases. Trimming left V 1 base short and J 2 bases short, with 12 bases between. Germline CDR1 SGHTS, CDR2 YDEGEE. This CDR3 contains 15 residues. The CDR3 region has the DNA TGTGCCAGCAGCTTGACCCCGACAGCCAACTATGGCTACACCTTC. Its protein product is CASSLTPTANYGYTF.

This chain uses TRBV5-1 with TRBJ1-6; D is unclear. This CDR3 contains 17 residues. CDR1 and CDR2 from the germline V gene are SGHRS and YFSETQ. Trimming shortened V by 1 base and J by 0 bases, and 11 bases separated the two germline ends. The CDR3 DNA is TGCGCCAGCAGCTTGTTGGCCTCGGGCTCCTATAATTCACCCCTCCACTTT. Protein: CASSLLASGSYNSPLHF.

The chain is built from TRBV6-5 and TRBJ1-5, with D perhaps TRBD1 (5 bases). The CDR3 loop spans 15 amino acids. Germline V lookup: CDR1 MNHEY, CDR2 SVGAGI. V was trimmed by 5 bases and J by 4 bases, leaving 15 bases between them. The CDR3 region has the DNA TGTGCCAGCAGTCCCTCGGGGGAGGGGAATCAGCCCCAGCATTTT. It is translated as CASSPSGEGNQPQHF.

This rearrangement joins TRBV15 to TRBJ2-5; tentatively, D is TRBD1 (6 bases). This CDR3 is built from 15 residues. Per the germline V gene, CDR1 is LNHNV and CDR2 is YYDKDF (reference sequence). V gave up 2 bases and J gave up 7 bases, with 17 bases separating them. CDR3: CATSRKQGARVTQYF. The CDR3 DNA sequence: TGTGCCACCAGCAGAAAACAGGGCGCGCGCGTGACCCAGTACTTC.

The genes are TRBV19 and TRBJ1-5; no reliable D call. Germline values: CDR1 LNHDA, CDR2 SQIVND (reference sequence). The germline V and J ends were trimmed by 5 bases and 0 bases, with 8 bases remaining between them. CDR3 size: 14 residues. In DNA form, the CDR3 reads TGTGCCAGTAGTCCCCGGGGTAGCAATCAGCCCCAGCATTTT. Its translation: CASSPRGSNQPQHF.

The chain carries TRBV7-6 and TRBJ2-1; perhaps TRBD1 as D (5 bases). CDR3 size: 15 residues. The germline CDR1 and CDR2 sequences are SGHVS and FNYEAQ. Trimming left V 1 base short and J 3 bases short, with 10 bases between. The CDR3 here is CASSLVQGIYNEQFF. The CDR3 DNA is TGTGCCAGCAGCTTAGTTCAGGGTATCTACAATGAGCAGTTCTTC.

V and J are TRBV19 and TRBJ1-6; possibly TRBD1 for D (6 bases). V was shortened by 6 bases and J by 7 bases, with 13 bases between the two germline ends. The CDR3 extends over 14 amino acids. Germline V CDR1 and CDR2: LNHDA, SQIVND (reference sequence). CDR3: CASRTDRPNSPLHF. DNA for the CDR3: TGTGCCAGTAGAACGGACAGACCGAATTCACCCCTCCACTTT.

This chain joins TRBV6-5 and TRBJ2-5; TRBD2 aligns across 9 bases. Germline CDR1 MNHEY, CDR2 SVGAGI. The V and J ends lost 6 bases and 6 bases, in that order; junction bases with no gene match: 11. CDR3 length: 15 amino acids. CDR3 in amino acids: CASRDGLAPLQTQYF. CDR3 nucleotides: TGTGCCAGCAGGGATGGACTAGCGCCCCTACAGACCCAGTACTTC.

V and J are TRBV7-9 and TRBJ2-7, with 9 bases identical to TRBD2. The CDR3 contains 16 residues. After removal of 5 bases from V and 1 base from J, the junction contained 9 bases not matched to a gene. Germline values: CDR1 SEHNR, CDR2 FQNEAQ (reference sequence). CDR3 residues: CASSPRGSGGSYEQYF. For the CDR3, the DNA is TGTGCCAGCAGCCCCCGGGGTAGCGGGGGATCCTACGAGCAGTACTTC.

The chain uses TRBV6-5 and TRBJ2-5, with D uncertain. This CDR3 has 16 amino acids. The ends were cut back, 2 bases at V and 2 bases at J, with 15 bases in the middle. Looked up from germline, CDR1 is MNHEY and CDR2 is SVGAGI. The CDR3 region is CASSYAFENRQETQYF. The CDR3, as DNA: TGTGCCAGCAGTTACGCTTTCGAAAATCGACAAGAGACCCAGTACTTC.

Comment on this clone: Other DNA variants within this sample encode the same CDR3. This chain uses TRBV7-2 with TRBJ1-5; TRBD1 matches 7 bases. This CDR3 comprises 13 residues. V was pared by 2 bases and J by 5 bases, with 0 bases of the junction left unmatched. Germline loops: CDR1 SGHTA, CDR2 FQGNSA. The CDR3 is CASSLQGDQPQHF. In DNA form, the CDR3 reads TGTGCCAGCAGCTTACAGGGGGATCAGCCCCAGCATTTT.

This clone occurred a few times. The chain carries TRBV11-2 and TRBJ2-3, with TRBD2 identical over 14 bases. The V gene's germline CDR1 is SGHAT and CDR2 FQNNGV. The ends lost 5 bases at V and 3 bases at J; junction bases unmatched: 4. The CDR3 has 16 amino acids. CDR3 DNA sequence: TGTGCCAGCAGCCCCGGGACTAGCGGGGGAACAGATACGCAGTATTTT. As protein: CASSPGTSGGTDTQYF.

The chain couples TRBV6-5 to TRBJ1-2; unclear D gene. V shed 6 bases and J shed 3 bases, with 11 bases lying between them. Germline assignment: CDR1 MNHEY and CDR2 SVGAGI. The CDR3 length is 13 residues. In nucleotides, the CDR3 is TGTGCCAGCAGCAGTGGCCCTGACTATGGCTACACCTTC. Amino acid sequence: CASSSGPDYGYTF.

The rearrangement uses TRBV7-9 and TRBJ1-1; D unclear. Trimming took 5 bases from V and 5 from J, leaving 9 bases between them. The CDR3 is made up of 12 amino acids. Germline V gives CDR1 SEHNR, CDR2 FQNEAQ (reference sequence). The DNA of the CDR3 is TGTGCCAGCAGCCCCAGGAAGACTGAAGCTTTCTTT. Protein sequence: CASSPRKTEAFF.

V and J are TRBV9 and TRBJ1-1; no clear D. Germline assignment: CDR1 SGDLS and CDR2 YYNGEE. The CDR3 is 15 residues long. V was clipped by 4 bases and J by 2 bases, with 15 bases between them. CDR3 loop: CASSPRWGDNTEAFF. CDR3 nucleotides: TGTGCCAGCAGCCCACGGTGGGGAGATAACACTGAAGCTTTCTTT.

This clone has more than one count but fewer than ten. V and J are TRBV7-9 and TRBJ2-1, with D perhaps matching TRBD2 (5 bases). This CDR3 region has 13 residues. Germline CDR1 reads SEHNR; CDR2 reads FQNEAQ (reference sequence). The V gene lost 5 bases and the J gene lost 8 bases, with 13 bases spanning the gap. The CDR3 reads CASSATRSDEQFF. The CDR3 bases are TGTGCCAGCAGCGCAACTAGAAGCGATGAGCAGTTCTTC.

This sequence joins TRBV4-3 and TRBJ2-1; the D gene is possibly TRBD2 (5 bases). This CDR3 spans 14 amino acids. Germline V gives CDR1 LGHNA, CDR2 YSLEER. The V gene lost 3 bases and the J gene lost 5 bases, with 11 bases spanning the gap. The CDR3 protein is CASSHDGVNNEQFF. The CDR3 DNA is TGCGCCAGCAGCCATGACGGGGTAAACAATGAGCAGTTCTTC.

DNA of the CDR3: TGTGCCAGCAGCCCACAGAGCTCTGGAAACACCATATATTTT. This encodes CASSPQSSGNTIYF. V is TRBV3-1 (or the pseudogene TRBV3-2) and J is TRBJ1-3; D is ambiguous. The CDR3 covers 14 residues. Germline loops: CDR1 LGHDT, CDR2 YNNKEL (reference sequence). V was clipped by 4 bases and J by 0 bases, with 7 bases between them.

This chain connects TRBV4-3 to TRBJ2-3; 7 bases map to TRBD2. The CDR3 has 17 amino acids. Germline CDR1 and CDR2: LGHNA and YSLEER. The trim removed 0 bases at V and 2 bases at J, leaving 8 bases unmatched. CDR3 sequence: CASSQDGTMSFTDTQYF. Written as DNA, the CDR3 is TGCGCCAGCAGCCAAGATGGGACTATGTCTTTCACAGATACGCAGTATTTT.

The rearrangement links TRBV6-5 to TRBJ1-1, with D maybe TRBD1 (5 bases). The CDR3 is 13 residues long. Deletions cut 4 bases from V and 11 bases from J, with 17 bases between. The V gene's germline CDR1 is MNHEY and CDR2 SVGAGI. CDR3 residues: CASSFVGSGPAFF. CDR3 coding DNA: TGTGCCAGCAGTTTCGTAGGGTCGGGGCCTGCTTTCTTT.